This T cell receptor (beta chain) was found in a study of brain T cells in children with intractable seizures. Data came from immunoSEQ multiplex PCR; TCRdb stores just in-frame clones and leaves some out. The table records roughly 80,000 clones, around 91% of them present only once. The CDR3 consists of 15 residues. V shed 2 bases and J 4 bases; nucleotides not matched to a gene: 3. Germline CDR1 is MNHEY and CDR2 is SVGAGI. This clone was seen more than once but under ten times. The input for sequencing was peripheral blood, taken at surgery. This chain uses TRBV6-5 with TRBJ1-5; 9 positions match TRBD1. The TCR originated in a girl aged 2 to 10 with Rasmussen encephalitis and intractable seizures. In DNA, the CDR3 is TGTGCCAGCAGTTACGGGACAGGGTTTAATCAGCCCCAGCATTTT. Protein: CASSYGTGFNQPQHF.